This T cell receptor beta chain emerged from a study of blood T cell repertoires in COVID-19. Participants had their cohort set by participant-reported clinical history. What the recovered Cohort 3 donors had was two negative PCRs, clearance, or symptom resolution. Authors' methods: It was from reference gene primer amplification that nucleated cell counts were estimated. Profiling relied on immunoSEQ multiplex PCR, and the TCRdb table lists in-frame clones only, not all of them. V and J calls plus clone size are reproduced from that table; the DNA served to infer D and trimming. Among approximately 300,000 clones listed, 70% to 90% were seen once. The origin of this receptor is a woman aged 18-29 years who had recovered from COVID-19. Sequencing input: PBMCs or T cells enriched from blood (not recorded which).

The CDR3 DNA sequence: TGTGCCAGCAGTTCCGGGACAGCATCCTATAATTCACCCCTCCACTTT. It yields the protein CASSSGTASYNSPLHF. The J gene is TRBJ1-6, the V gene TRBV28; the match to TRBD1 covers 7 bases. This CDR3 has 16 amino acids. Germline trimming cut 4 bases from V and 1 base from J; bases unmatched to any gene: 4. Per germline, CDR1 MDHEN and CDR2 SYDVKM.